This T cell receptor beta chain originates from a study of CD8 T cells in Susac syndrome. Trimming removed 1 base from V and 5 bases from J, with 15 bases in between. Germline V lookup: CDR1 GTSNPN, CDR2 SVGIG (reference sequence). The CDR3 is 15 amino acids. Random hexamers were used to reverse transcribe the RNA input (about 0.5 to 1 ug). From the immunoSEQ multiplex PCR reads, TCRdb called clonotypes with MiXCR, one entry per CDR3 protein. This table has some 180,000 distinct CDR3 sequences, just under 95% appearing once. The sequence came from a human donor in good health. The rearrangement links TRBV30 to TRBJ1-5, with D possibly matching TRBD1 (5 bases). Sequencing was carried out using CD4+ T cells from PBMCs. The chain's CDR3 is CAWSGAALGHQPQHF. CDR3 nucleotides: TGTGCCTGGAGTGGGGCGGCCTTGGGGCATCAGCCCCAGCATTTT.